This T cell receptor beta chain was captured by sequencing in a study of T-cell memory formation after mild COVID-19. The CDR3 is made up of 16 amino acids. Germline lookup yields CDR1 LGHDT and CDR2 YNNKEL (reference sequence). Trimming removed 2 bases at V and 5 bases at J, with 18 bases between. TCRdb ran MiXCR on the 5' RACE reads and lists one entry per CDR3 protein. In the table there are around 530,000 distinct CDR3 sequences, roughly a fifth of which are singletons. The receptor was isolated from an adult woman who had mild COVID-19 (a few samples of this study predate the infection). Cell type and time point are not known. The sequenced material came from PBMCs or a T cell subset sorted from them (not recorded which). The V call is TRBV3-1, the J call TRBJ2-5, with D hard to call. The CDR3 here is CASSQSPGPRRETQYF. The CDR3 DNA reads as TGTGCCAGCAGCCAATCCCCCGGTCCCAGAAGGGAGACCCAGTACTTC.